These 28 T cell receptor beta chains were sequenced from one sample in a study of control samples from healthy donors and cancer patients. Sequencing was performed with immunoSEQ multiplex PCR; in TCRdb, only in-frame clones are kept and a portion is missing. The data hold some 130,000 clones, with 93% observed a single time. The specimen sequenced was PBMCs. Receptor source: a man aged 50 to 60 with head and neck cancer.

This clone was picked up one time. This rearrangement joins TRBV7-8 to TRBJ1-2; D is possibly TRBD1 (6 bases). There are 13 residues in the CDR3. Germline V gene lookup returns CDR1 SGHVS and CDR2 FQNEAQ. Deletions cut 5 bases from V and 5 bases from J, with 12 bases between. The CDR3 nucleotides read TGTGCCAGCAGCCCCGACAGGACATATGGCTACACCTTC. It encodes CASSPDRTYGYTF. The whole variable domain, filled in from reference TRBV7-8 and TRBJ1-2, reads GAGVSQSPRYKVAKRGQDVALRCDPISGHVSLFWYQQALGQGPEFLTYFQNEAQLDKSGLPSDRFFAERPEGSVSTLKIQRTQQEDSAVYLCASSPDRTYGYTFGSGTRLTVV.

This chain joins TRBV7-9 and TRBJ1-2; 7 bases are shared with TRBD1. Germline trimming cut 3 bases from V and 7 bases from J; bases unmatched to any gene: 8. The germline V gene encodes CDR1 SEHNR and CDR2 FQNEAQ (reference sequence). The CDR3 covers 14 residues. This chain's CDR3 is CASSLADRESGYTF. CDR3 sequence (DNA): TGTGCCAGCAGCTTGGCCGACAGGGAAAGTGGCTACACCTTC. The full variable domain, rest sourced from reference TRBV7-9 and TRBJ1-2, is DTGVSQNPRHKITKRGQNVTFRCDPISEHNRLYWYRQTLGQGPEFLTYFQNEAQLEKSRLLSDRFSAERPKGSFSTLEIQRTEQGDSAMYLCASSLADRESGYTFGSGTRLTVV.

The gene calls are TRBV15 and TRBJ2-7, with 7 bases lining up with TRBD1. The germline V gene has CDR1 LNHNV and CDR2 YYDKDF (reference sequence). The length of the CDR3 is 14 residues. V lost 1 base, J lost 3 bases, and 3 bases stayed unmatched. CDR3 coding DNA: TGTGCCACCAGCAGAGGGGGACAGCTCTACGAGCAGTACTTC. It yields the protein CATSRGGQLYEQYF.

The chain joins TRBV19 to TRBJ1-5; D unresolved. This CDR3 is 17 amino acids long. The germline V gene encodes CDR1 LNHDA and CDR2 SQIVND (reference sequence). Trimming took off 0 bases at V and 2 bases at J, with 14 bases between the two ends. CDR3 coding DNA: TGTGCCAGTAGTATAGAGCGGAAGGGTGGCGGCAATCAGCCCCAGCATTTT. Protein sequence: CASSIERKGGGNQPQHF.

The chain couples TRBV28 to TRBJ2-6; tentatively, D is TRBD2 (5 bases). In germline, CDR1 is MDHEN, CDR2 SYDVKM. The CDR3 is 13 residues long. With 5 bases removed from V and 4 bases from J, the gap between germline ends came to 6 bases. In DNA, the CDR3 is TGTGCCAGCAGTCGAGGGGGGGCCAACGTCCTGACTTTC. Its translation: CASSRGGANVLTF.

This CDR3 is CASSPGPGNTIYF. The CDR3 DNA reads TGTGCCAGCTCACCAGGGCCTGGAAACACCATATATTTT. The chain links TRBV18 to TRBJ1-3; D is undetermined. This CDR3 has 13 amino acids. V was shortened by 2 bases and J by 2 bases, with 4 bases between the two germline ends. Looked up from germline, CDR1 is KGHSH and CDR2 is LQKENI.

This chain uses TRBV7-9 with TRBJ2-7; 8 nucleotides agree with TRBD1. Losses at the gene ends were 2 bases for V and 4 bases for J; bases not matched to a gene: 10. Per the germline V gene, CDR1 is SEHNR and CDR2 is FQNEAQ (reference sequence). The CDR3 covers 16 residues. The CDR3 spells CASSLPLGQGSYEQYF. The CDR3 DNA reads TGTGCCAGCAGCTTACCCCTTGGACAGGGATCATACGAGCAGTACTTC. Variable domain in full (rest from reference TRBV7-9 and TRBJ2-7): DTGVSQNPRHKITKRGQNVTFRCDPISEHNRLYWYRQTLGQGPEFLTYFQNEAQLEKSRLLSDRFSAERPKGSFSTLEIQRTEQGDSAMYLCASSLPLGQGSYEQYFGPGTRLTVT.

The chain couples TRBV6-4 to TRBJ2-1; perhaps D is TRBD1 or TRBD2 (6 bases each). V lost 6 bases, J lost 4 bases, and 19 bases lay in between. Germline V CDR1 and CDR2: MRHNA, SNTAGT. The length of the CDR3 is 16 residues. CDR3: CASRVLRGDTYNEQFF. The CDR3 nucleotides are TGTGCCAGCAGAGTCCTAAGGGGGGATACATACAATGAGCAGTTCTTC.

The chain is built from TRBV14 and TRBJ2-3; D is uncertain. The CDR3 is made up of 14 amino acids. The V and J ends lost 0 bases and 6 bases respectively, with 10 bases between them. The germline gives CDR1 SGHDN, CDR2 FVKESK. The DNA of the CDR3 is TGTGCCAGCAGCCAAGAGCCGAGTGGGGATACGCAGTATTTT. Its protein is CASSQEPSGDTQYF.

This clone was observed a few times. J is TRBJ1-5 and V is TRBV28; D possibly corresponds to TRBD1 (5 bases). CDR1 is MDHEN and CDR2 is SYDVKM in the germline V gene. The CDR3 runs to 13 residues. Between the trimmed V and J ends, which lost 5 bases and 9 bases, there was a span of 14 bases. CDR3 sequence (DNA): TGTGCCAGCAGTCCGACAGTGGGGAGGCCCCAGCATTTT. Translated: CASSPTVGRPQHF.

The chain links TRBV5-5 to TRBJ1-3; no clear D. Germline V gene lookup returns CDR1 SGHKS and CDR2 YYEKEE (reference sequence). The CDR3 is made up of 14 amino acids. Trimming shortened V by 3 bases and J by 4 bases, and 11 bases separated the two germline ends. The CDR3 coding sequence is TGTGCCAGCAGCTCCCCGGGGTTGGGAAACACCATATATTTT. Protein sequence: CASSSPGLGNTIYF.

This chain connects TRBV2 to TRBJ2-3; D tentatively fits TRBD1 or TRBD2 (6 bases each). The CDR3 length is 15 residues. Trimming removed 9 bases at V and 6 bases at J, with 22 bases between. CDR1 SNHLY and CDR2 FYNNEI come from the germline V gene. CDR3 residues: CARGGKVSSLDTQYF. The CDR3 region has the DNA TGTGCCAGAGGGGGGAAGGTTAGTTCACTGGATACGCAGTATTTT.

This chain connects TRBV4-3 to TRBJ2-2; the D is unclear. V shed 3 bases and J shed 5 bases, with 10 bases lying between them. CDR3 size: 14 residues. Germline V lookup: CDR1 LGHNA, CDR2 YSLEER. CDR3 region: CASSHQVATGELFF. CDR3 nucleotide sequence: TGCGCCAGCAGCCATCAAGTAGCTACCGGGGAGCTGTTTTTT.

This clone has a single count. This chain uses TRBV18 with TRBJ1-1, with a weak D call TRBD1 (5 bases). The CDR3 runs 12 residues. Germline V lookup: CDR1 KGHSH, CDR2 LQKENI. V dropped 4 bases and J dropped 5 bases, with 8 bases sitting between them. The CDR3 spells CASSLQVTEAFF. DNA of the CDR3: TGTGCCAGCTCACTACAGGTTACTGAAGCTTTCTTT.

The chain combines TRBV4-1 with TRBJ2-4, with 10 positions matching TRBD2. The CDR3 covers 14 residues. V lost 4 bases and J lost 6; bases outside the gene matches: 3. The germline V gene has CDR1 MGHRA and CDR2 YSYEKL. The CDR3 region is CASSRSGGVNIQYF. Here the CDR3 DNA reads TGCGCCAGCAGCCGGAGCGGGGGGGTAAACATTCAGTACTTC.

This chain links TRBV18 with TRBJ2-7; tentative D call: TRBD1 (5 bases). The germline CDR1 and CDR2 sequences are KGHSH and LQKENI. The V end was cut by 0 bases, the J end by 6 bases, with 12 bases between. This CDR3 contains 14 residues. The CDR3 loop reads CASSPPSGLGEQYF. For the CDR3, the DNA is TGTGCCAGCTCACCACCGTCAGGGCTGGGCGAGCAGTACTTC.

This chain connects TRBV3-1 (or the pseudogene TRBV3-2) to TRBJ1-1, with D maybe TRBD1 (5 bases). The CDR3 has 17 residues. V lost 2 bases and J lost 4, with 20 bases in between. The germline V gene encodes CDR1 LGHDT and CDR2 YNNKEL (reference sequence). Here the CDR3 DNA reads TGTGCCAGCAGCCAATCAAGTCCGGGACGGCGGGGCACTGAAGCTTTCTTT. As protein: CASSQSSPGRRGTEAFF.

The chain carries TRBV12-3 or TRBV12-4 and TRBJ1-1; the D gene is possibly TRBD1 (5 bases). Trimming pared 11 bases from V and 5 bases from J, leaving 18 bases between. This CDR3 is 13 amino acids long. The CDR3 protein is CAGRAGRLTEAFF. In nucleotides, the CDR3 is TGTGCCGGAAGGGCAGGGAGGTTAACTGAAGCTTTCTTT.

The J gene is TRBJ1-1, the V gene TRBV11-3; no clear D gene. V was clipped by 1 base and J by 1 base, with 13 bases between them. The germline CDR1 and CDR2 sequences are SGHNT and YENEEA. The CDR3 runs to 16 residues. The CDR3 DNA reads as TGTGCCAGCAGCTTAGTACCCCCCGGTTCGAACACTGAAGCTTTCTTT. This gives the protein CASSLVPPGSNTEAFF.

V usage is TRBV7-2 and J usage is TRBJ1-1, with a weak D call TRBD1 (5 bases). Trimming removed 5 bases at V and 4 bases at J, with 11 bases between. Germline V gives CDR1 SGHTA, CDR2 FQGNSA. This CDR3 comprises 13 residues. CDR3 loop: CASSRDFVTEAFF. The CDR3 nucleotides are TGTGCCAGCAGCCGGGACTTTGTCACTGAAGCTTTCTTT.

J is TRBJ2-3 and V is TRBV18, with unresolved D. Trimming removed 5 bases at V and 6 bases at J, with 12 bases between. The CDR3 covers 13 residues. Germline lookup yields CDR1 KGHSH and CDR2 LQKENI. DNA for the CDR3: TGTGCCAGCTCATCGAGCCAATCCGATACGCAGTATTTT. Translation gives CASSSSQSDTQYF.

The chain recombines TRBV7-9 with TRBJ1-6; D is ambiguous. Deletions cut 5 bases from V and 12 bases from J, with 11 bases between. CDR1 SEHNR and CDR2 FQNEAQ come from the germline V gene (reference sequence). This CDR3 spans 12 amino acids. The DNA for the CDR3 is TGTGCCAGCAGCCTCCCAGTGGGACCCCTCCACTTT. Amino acid sequence: CASSLPVGPLHF.

The V gene is TRBV28, the J gene TRBJ1-2; D possibly corresponds to TRBD1 (5 bases). The V end was cut by 5 bases, the J end by 4 bases, with 11 bases between. The V gene's germline CDR1 is MDHEN and CDR2 SYDVKM. CDR3 length: 13 amino acids. The CDR3 DNA reads as TGTGCCAGCAGTACCGGGACCTTCTATGGCTACACCTTC. Protein product: CASSTGTFYGYTF.

This clone was seen just once. This chain uses TRBV20-1 with TRBJ1-6, with D possibly matching TRBD1 (5 bases). From germline, CDR1 is DFQATT and CDR2 SNEGSKA (reference sequence). Trimming stripped 3 bases from V and 6 bases from J, with 15 bases between. The CDR3 has 15 residues. CDR3 in amino acids: CSASAQGGINSPLHF. The DNA of the CDR3 is TGCAGTGCTAGTGCGCAGGGTGGGATTAATTCACCCCTCCACTTT.

The rearrangement uses TRBV4-1 and TRBJ1-5; tentatively, D is TRBD1 (6 bases). CDR3 length equals 18 residues. Germline V lookup: CDR1 MGHRA, CDR2 YSYEKL. The V end lost 3 bases, the J end lost 5 bases, and 23 bases lay between the germline ends. CDR3 loop: CASSQHLLRTARDQPQHF. In DNA, the CDR3 is TGCGCCAGCAGCCAGCACCTCTTGCGGACAGCCCGAGATCAGCCCCAGCATTTT.

The chain links TRBV5-1 to TRBJ1-1; TRBD1 is a possible D gene (5 bases). Trimming removed 7 bases from V and 1 base from J, with 11 bases in between. The CDR3 has 13 residues. Germline V gives CDR1 SGHRS, CDR2 YFSETQ. CDR3 bases: TGCGCCAGCGGCCAGGGCAAGAACACTGAAGCTTTCTTT. Translation: CASGQGKNTEAFF.

The chain joins TRBV5-1 to TRBJ1-3; possibly TRBD1 for D (5 bases). The CDR3 has 16 amino acids. Trimming pared 5 bases from V and 4 bases from J, leaving 19 bases between. Germline CDR1 is SGHRS and CDR2 is YFSETQ. This chain's CDR3 is CASSHRQTLRGNTIYF. The CDR3 DNA is TGCGCCAGCAGTCATAGACAGACGTTGAGGGGAAACACCATATATTTT.

The V and J genes are TRBV4-3 and TRBJ1-5; no clear D. Germline V gene sequence: CDR1 LGHNA, CDR2 YSLEER. This CDR3 spans 15 amino acids. V was pared by 0 bases and J by 3 bases, with 9 bases between. The CDR3 reads CASSQDRLANQPQHF. DNA of the CDR3: TGCGCCAGCAGCCAAGACAGACTAGCCAATCAGCCCCAGCATTTT.